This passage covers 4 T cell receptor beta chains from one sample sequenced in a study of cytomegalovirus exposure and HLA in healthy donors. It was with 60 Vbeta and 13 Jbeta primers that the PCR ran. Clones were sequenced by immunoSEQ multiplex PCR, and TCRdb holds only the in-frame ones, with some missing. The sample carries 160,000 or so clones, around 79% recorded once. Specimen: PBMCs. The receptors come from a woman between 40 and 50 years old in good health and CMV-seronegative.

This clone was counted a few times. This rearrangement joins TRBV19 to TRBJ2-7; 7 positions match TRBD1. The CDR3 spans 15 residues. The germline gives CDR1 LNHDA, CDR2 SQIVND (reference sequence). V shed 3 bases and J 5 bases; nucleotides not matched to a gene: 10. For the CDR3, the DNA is TGTGCCAGTAGTATCTACGGGCAGGGGGACAACGAGCAGTACTTC. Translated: CASSIYGQGDNEQYF.

In nucleotides, the CDR3 is TGTGCCAGCAGCTTCGGGACTAGCGGGAGTAAAGGAGAGACCCAGTACTTC. This gives the protein CASSFGTSGSKGETQYF. The genes are TRBV7-9 and TRBJ2-5, with 14 positions matching TRBD2. Germline lookup yields CDR1 SEHNR and CDR2 FQNEAQ (reference sequence). V gave up 3 bases and J gave up 4 bases; unmatched junction bases: 7. This CDR3 comprises 17 residues.

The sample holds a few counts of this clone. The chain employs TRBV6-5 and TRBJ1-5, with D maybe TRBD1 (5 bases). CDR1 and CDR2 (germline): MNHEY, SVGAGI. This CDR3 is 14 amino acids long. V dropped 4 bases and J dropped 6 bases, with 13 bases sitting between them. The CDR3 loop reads CASSSWQGGQPQHF. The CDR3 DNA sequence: TGTGCCAGCAGTTCATGGCAGGGCGGTCAGCCCCAGCATTTT.

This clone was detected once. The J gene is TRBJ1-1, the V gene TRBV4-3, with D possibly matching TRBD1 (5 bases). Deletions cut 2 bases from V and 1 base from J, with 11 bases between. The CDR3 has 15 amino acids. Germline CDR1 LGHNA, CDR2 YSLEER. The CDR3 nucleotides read TGCGCCAGCAGCCAACAAAATAGGGGGAACACTGAAGCTTTCTTT. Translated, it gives CASSQQNRGNTEAFF.